The present T cell receptor (beta chain) was sequenced within a study of T cells after yellow fever vaccination. This clonotype was observed many times. Its target is not known. J lost 6 bases, V lost 1 base, and 8 bases had no gene match. CDR3 length: 17 residues. Germline values: CDR1 MNHEY, CDR2 SVGAGI. TCRdb reanalysed the 5' RACE reads using MiXCR and keeps one entry per CDR3 protein. The sample holds about 63,000 distinct CDR3 sequences, about 7% seen once. General study results and limits: A secondary response was less intense yet reached its peak sooner, at day 5 versus 15.

This sample comprised CD8+ T cells sorted from PBMCs, obtained 15 days after the yellow fever booster vaccination. The clonotype originates from a man aged 25 to 45 who received the YFV17D yellow fever vaccine. The chain joins TRBV6-5 to TRBJ2-3; 12 bases align to TRBD2. DNA for the CDR3: TGTGCCAGCAGTTACTTGACTAGCGGGAGCCCCCGGGATACGCAGTATTTT. Protein: CASSYLTSGSPRDTQYF.